The 18 T cell receptor beta chains listed next were all sequenced from one sample in a study of T cell repertoires in cytomegalovirus infection. Via MiXCR, TCRdb re-called the reads, giving one row per CDR3 protein. Here the sample spans under 200,000 distinct CDR3 sequences, roughly 9.8% being singletons. The specimen was PBMCs. The receptors here all came from a human donor in good health (CMV status not recorded). Some clones in this sample may be carry-over from other donors' samples.

This clonotype appeared many times. This chain joins TRBV7-9 and TRBJ2-1; 8 bases are shared with TRBD1. Germline CDR1 is SEHNR and CDR2 is FQNEAQ (reference sequence). V lost 2 bases, J lost 1 base, and 1 base stayed unmatched. This CDR3 has 15 amino acids. The CDR3 here is CASSLNRGSYNEQFF. For the CDR3, the DNA is TGTGCCAGCAGCTTAAACAGGGGGTCCTACAATGAGCAGTTCTTC.

There are many counts of this clonotype. The chain uses TRBV7-9 and TRBJ2-1; tentative D call: TRBD2 (5 bases). CDR3 length equals 15 residues. Trimming left V 6 bases short and J 8 bases short, with 20 bases between. The germline gives CDR1 SEHNR, CDR2 FQNEAQ (reference sequence). The CDR3 is CASSPTGSGGDEQFF. CDR3 DNA: TGTGCCAGCAGTCCCACCGGCAGTGGAGGCGATGAGCAGTTCTTC. The variable domain in full, completed from reference TRBV7-9 and TRBJ2-1, reads DTGVSQNPRHKITKRGQNVTFRCDPISEHNRLYWYRQTLGQGPEFLTYFQNEAQLEKSRLLSDRFSAERPKGSFSTLEIQRTEQGDSAMYLCASSPTGSGGDEQFFGPGTRLTVL.

This clonotype was counted many times. The V gene is TRBV7-3, the J gene TRBJ2-1, with 9 nucleotides matching TRBD2. Trimming took 1 base from V and 7 from J; bases not matched to a gene: 8. This CDR3 is built from 16 residues. CDR1 and CDR2 from the germline V gene are SGHTA and FQGTGA. For the CDR3, the DNA is TGTGCCAGCAGCTTAAGTCGTAGCGGGAGTAGAAATGAGCAGTTCTTC. As protein: CASSLSRSGSRNEQFF.

This clonotype has at least ten counts. V usage is TRBV7-6 and J usage is TRBJ1-1; D ambiguous. The CDR3 is 14 amino acids. The V gene lost 5 bases and the J gene lost 3 bases, with 13 bases spanning the gap. Germline V gene lookup returns CDR1 SGHVS and CDR2 FNYEAQ. Here the CDR3 DNA reads TGTGCCAGCAGCCAAGGGCACGGATACACTGAAGCTTTCTTT. It encodes CASSQGHGYTEAFF.

This clonotype was recorded a few times. The V and J genes are TRBV5-1 and TRBJ2-6, with 7 bases fitting TRBD1. Trimming cost V 3 bases and J 0 bases; bases outside gene matches: 12. This CDR3 comprises 19 residues. Germline loops: CDR1 SGHRS, CDR2 YFSETQ. CDR3 amino acids: CASSYGRTGTASGANVLTF. CDR3 DNA: TGCGCCAGCAGCTACGGTCGGACAGGAACAGCCTCTGGGGCCAACGTCCTGACTTTC.

This clonotype was seen repeatedly, ten times or more. V and J are TRBV7-2 and TRBJ2-3; the D gene is possibly TRBD2 (5 bases). Germline V gene sequence: CDR1 SGHTA, CDR2 FQGNSA. CDR3 length: 16 residues. Deletions cut 2 bases from V and 0 bases from J, with 12 bases between. The CDR3 sequence is CASSLRTPTSTDTQYF. The CDR3 DNA reads TGTGCCAGCAGCTTACGGACTCCGACTAGCACAGATACGCAGTATTTT.

This rearrangement joins TRBV28 to TRBJ2-5, with 15 positions matching TRBD2. There are 17 residues in the CDR3. V trimming: 10 bases; J trimming: 0 bases; junction bases outside the gene matches: 9. CDR1 is MDHEN and CDR2 is SYDVKM in the germline V gene. CDR3 amino acids: CATVGLAGGLYQETQYF. The CDR3 DNA follows: TGTGCCACCGTGGGACTAGCGGGGGGTCTGTACCAAGAGACCCAGTACTTC.

There are many counts of this clonotype. This sequence joins TRBV28 and TRBJ1-2; unclear D gene. Trimming removed 4 bases from V and 14 bases from J, with 11 bases in between. This CDR3 has 10 amino acids. CDR1 is MDHEN, CDR2 SYDVKM, per germline. CDR3 bases: TGTGCCAGCAGTTCCCGAAACTGGACCTTC. This translates into CASSSRNWTF.

This clonotype was seen only a few times. The genes are TRBV5-1 and TRBJ2-3, with D possibly being TRBD1 or TRBD2 (5 bases each). V was shortened by 1 base and J by 1 base, with 13 bases between the two germline ends. Germline V gene lookup returns CDR1 SGHRS and CDR2 YFSETQ. CDR3 length: 16 amino acids. The CDR3 region is CASSLSSRGRTDTQYF. The CDR3 nucleotides read TGCGCCAGCAGCTTGTCCTCCCGGGGACGCACAGATACGCAGTATTTT.

Many counts were recorded for this clonotype. The V and J genes are TRBV7-8 and TRBJ1-1; 7 bases fit TRBD1. The CDR3 is 16 residues long. Germline V gene sequence: CDR1 SGHVS, CDR2 FQNEAQ. Trimming took 4 bases from V and 2 from J; bases not matched to a gene: 10. The chain's CDR3 is CASSSLPTGKNTEAFF. Here the CDR3 DNA reads TGTGCCAGCAGCTCCCTCCCGACAGGGAAAAACACTGAAGCTTTCTTT.

In this sample, this clonotype turned up a few times. The V call is TRBV18, the J call TRBJ1-1; no firm D call. CDR3 size: 13 residues. In germline, CDR1 is KGHSH, CDR2 LQKENI. V was cut by 5 bases and J by 3 bases, with 10 bases left in between. The CDR3 reads CASSGNPDTEAFF. CDR3 nucleotides: TGTGCCAGCTCAGGGAATCCAGACACTGAAGCTTTCTTT.

There are many counts of this clonotype. V is TRBV5-5 and J is TRBJ1-6; 8 bases are shared with TRBD1. The CDR3 sequence is 17 residues long. CDR1 is SGHKS, CDR2 YYEKEE, per germline (reference sequence). V shed 1 base, J shed 0 bases, and the junction held 3 bases outside the gene matches. This CDR3 reads CASSLRQGSSYNSPLHF. In DNA, the CDR3 is TGTGCCAGCAGCTTGCGACAGGGGAGCTCCTATAATTCACCCCTCCACTTT.

J is TRBJ2-7 and V is TRBV20-1; D remains ambiguous. V lost 4 bases, J lost 0 bases, and 7 bases lay in between. This CDR3 has 12 residues. Per the germline V gene, CDR1 is DFQATT and CDR2 is SNEGSKA (reference sequence). CDR3 in amino acids: CSANQNSYEQYF. The CDR3 DNA reads as TGCAGTGCTAACCAAAACTCCTACGAGCAGTACTTC.

In this sample, this clonotype turned up many times. The chain recombines TRBV4-3 with TRBJ1-2; tentatively, D is TRBD1 (5 bases). The CDR3 has 15 residues. V lost 4 bases to trimming and J lost 8 bases, with 20 bases between them. Germline CDR1 LGHNA, CDR2 YSLEER. This chain's CDR3 is CASSPQAGESDGYTF. CDR3 nucleotides: TGCGCCAGCAGCCCCCAGGCGGGGGAATCGGACGGCTACACCTTC.

The J gene is TRBJ2-1, the V gene TRBV29-1; D is perhaps TRBD1 (7 bases). From germline, CDR1 is SQVTM and CDR2 ANQGSEA. The V end was cut by 2 bases, the J end by 7 bases, with 21 bases between. This CDR3 comprises 16 residues. This CDR3 reads CSVESPRGRGKNEQFF. CDR3 DNA: TGCAGCGTTGAAAGCCCGAGGGGGCGGGGTAAGAATGAGCAGTTCTTC.

As to this clonotype: A read error is possible here, since a much larger clone lies one base away. The V call is TRBV2, the J call TRBJ2-2, with D unresolved. Germline CDR1 SNHLY, CDR2 FYNNEI. CDR3 length: 13 residues. The CDR3 region has the DNA TGTTCCAGCAGTGAATGGGACACCGGGGAGCTGTTTTTT. Its translation is CSSSEWDTGELFF. Full variable domain (outside the CDR3, taken from reference TRBV2 and TRBJ2-2): EPEVTQTPSHQVTQMGQEVILRCVPISNHLYFYWYRQILGQKVEFLVSFYNNEISEKSEIFDDQFSVERPDGSNFTLKIRSTKLEDSAMYFCSSSEWDTGELFFGEGSRLTVL.

This clonotype was found many times. This chain connects TRBV6-2 or TRBV6-3 to TRBJ1-1; D gene unclear. The germline V and J ends were trimmed by 0 bases and 3 bases, with 8 bases remaining between them. This CDR3 comprises 14 residues. CDR1 and CDR2 (germline): MNHEY, SVGEGT. DNA of the CDR3: TGTGCCAGCAGTTACTCGGGAGGCGACACTGAAGCTTTCTTT. Translated: CASSYSGGDTEAFF.

This clonotype was seen at least ten times. The V gene is TRBV7-9, the J gene TRBJ1-6; D is unresolved. The CDR3 totals 17 residues. CDR1 is SEHNR, CDR2 FQNEAQ, per germline (reference sequence). The V gene lost 0 bases and the J gene lost 9 bases, with 18 bases spanning the gap. The chain's CDR3 is CASSLARPGIVGSPLHF. DNA of the CDR3: TGTGCCAGCAGCTTAGCGCGACCGGGGATAGTCGGTTCACCCCTCCACTTT. The full variable domain, rest sourced from reference TRBV7-9 and TRBJ1-6, is DTGVSQNPRHKITKRGQNVTFRCDPISEHNRLYWYRQTLGQGPEFLTYFQNEAQLEKSRLLSDRFSAERPKGSFSTLEIQRTEQGDSAMYLCASSLARPGIVGSPLHFGNGTRLTVT.